A selection of T cell receptor beta chains follows, all from one sample in a study of beta chain features in type 1 diabetes. Sequencing was performed with immunoSEQ multiplex PCR; in TCRdb, only in-frame clones are kept and a portion is missing. In the table there are 300,000 to 400,000 clones, around 8% of which are singletons. Sequences were obtained from central memory CD4+ T cells from blood. These receptors were taken from a woman aged 18-29 years in good health. Each CDR3 is given with its conserved first and last residue. D genes are given only for firm matches. Expanded clones are given a class, and other clones once, few, many or no size at all.

CDR3 protein: CASSPPLGPSSTDTQYF
CDR3 DNA: TGTGCCAGCAGTCCGCCCCTCGGCCCTTCTAGCACAGATACGCAGTATTTT
V gene: TRBV28
J gene: TRBJ2-3
clone size: few
D gene: -

CDR3 protein: CASSPRASGVSYEQYF
CDR3 DNA: TGTGCCAGCTCACCACGTGCTAGCGGGGTCTCCTACGAGCAGTACTTC
V gene: TRBV18
J gene: TRBJ2-7
clone size: many
D gene: TRBD2

CDR3 protein: CASSPGHVASGNTIYF
CDR3 DNA: TGTGCCAGCTCACCGGGACATGTGGCTTCTGGAAACACCATATATTTT
V gene: TRBV18
J gene: TRBJ1-3
clone size: many
D gene: -

CDR3 protein: CASSEQGPTNEKLFF
CDR3 DNA: TGTGCCAGCAGTGAACAGGGACCAACTAATGAAAAACTGTTTTTT
V gene: TRBV2
J gene: TRBJ1-4
clone size: many
D gene: -

CDR3 protein: CASNHGGTDTQYF
CDR3 DNA: TGTGCCAGCAACCATGGAGGGACAGATACGCAGTATTTT
V gene: TRBV28
J gene: TRBJ2-3
clone size: -
D gene: -

CDR3 protein: CASRRQGGSEQYF
CDR3 DNA: TGTGCCAGCAGACGACAGGGAGGGAGCGAGCAGTACTTC
V gene: TRBV28
J gene: TRBJ2-7
clone size: few
D gene: -

CDR3 protein: CASSYSNTGELFF
CDR3 DNA: TGTGCTAGCAGCTACTCGAACACCGGGGAGCTGTTTTTT
V gene: TRBV7-7
J gene: TRBJ2-2
clone size: few
D gene: -

CDR3 protein: CASSRDYQETQYF
CDR3 DNA: TGTGCCAGCAGCCGGGACTACCAAGAGACCCAGTACTTC
V gene: TRBV4-2
J gene: TRBJ2-5
clone size: few
D gene: -

CDR3 protein: CASSSYQGGRAKNIQYF
CDR3 DNA: TGTGCCAGCAGTTCCTATCAGGGCGGGAGGGCCAAAAACATTCAGTACTTC
V gene: TRBV28
J gene: TRBJ2-4
clone size: -
D gene: TRBD2

CDR3 protein: CASSLFETQYF
CDR3 DNA: TGTGCCAGCAGCTTATTTGAGACCCAGTACTTC
V gene: TRBV7-6
J gene: TRBJ2-5
clone size: few
D gene: -

CDR3 protein: CASSQQIRGPWYNNEQFF
CDR3 DNA: TGCGCCAGCAGCCAACAAATCCGGGGCCCATGGTACAACAATGAGCAGTTCTTC
V gene: TRBV4-3
J gene: TRBJ2-1
clone size: few
D gene: -

CDR3 protein: CASSLVGYNEQFF
CDR3 DNA: TGTGCCAGCAGCTTAGTTGGCTACAATGAGCAGTTCTTC
V gene: TRBV7-2
J gene: TRBJ2-1
clone size: many
D gene: -

CDR3 protein: CASSYSSPSTDTQYF
CDR3 DNA: TGTGCCAGCAGTTACTCGAGTCCCAGCACAGATACGCAGTATTTT
V gene: TRBV6-6
J gene: TRBJ2-3
clone size: few
D gene: -

CDR3 protein: CASTQSVGRDTQYF
CDR3 DNA: TGTGCCAGCACCCAGTCTGTGGGCCGGGATACGCAGTATTTT
V gene: TRBV7-2
J gene: TRBJ2-3
clone size: -
D gene: -

CDR3 protein: CASSFTKRVSNQPQHF
CDR3 DNA: TGTGCCAGCAGTTTCACGAAGAGAGTGAGCAATCAGCCCCAGCATTTT
V gene: TRBV28
J gene: TRBJ1-5
clone size: -
D gene: -

CDR3 protein: CASSPQTGRGSYGYTF
CDR3 DNA: TGTGCCAGCAGTCCCCAGACAGGGAGAGGTTCCTATGGCTACACCTTC
V gene: TRBV27
J gene: TRBJ1-2
clone size: few
D gene: TRBD1

CDR3 protein: CATSRDNPGSKETQYF
CDR3 DNA: TGTGCCACCAGCAGAGATAATCCGGGCTCCAAAGAGACCCAGTACTTC
V gene: TRBV15
J gene: TRBJ2-5
clone size: few
D gene: -

CDR3 protein: CASSLVDRRGYTF
CDR3 DNA: TGTGCCAGCAGCTTGGTTGATCGCCGGGGCTACACCTTC
V gene: TRBV5-5
J gene: TRBJ1-2
clone size: -
D gene: -

CDR3 protein: CASSPRGITEAFF
CDR3 DNA: TGTGCCAGCAGTCCGCGGGGGATAACTGAAGCTTTCTTT
V gene: TRBV2
J gene: TRBJ1-1
clone size: -
D gene: -

CDR3 protein: CASTFMGLSDNEQFF
CDR3 DNA: TGTGCCAGCACCTTTATGGGACTATCTGACAATGAGCAGTTCTTC
V gene: TRBV7-9
J gene: TRBJ2-1
clone size: many
D gene: TRBD2

CDR3 protein: CASSQPGLQTYEQYF
CDR3 DNA: TGTGCCAGCAGCCAACCGGGACTCCAAACCTACGAGCAGTACTTC
V gene: TRBV4-2
J gene: TRBJ2-7
clone size: -
D gene: -

CDR3 protein: CASSYRVLGETQYF
CDR3 DNA: TGTGCCAGCAGTTACAGGGTACTGGGTGAGACCCAGTACTTC
V gene: TRBV6-5
J gene: TRBJ2-5
clone size: -
D gene: -

CDR3 protein: CASSPEGYEQFF
CDR3 DNA: TGTGCCAGCAGCCCAGAGGGGTATGAGCAGTTCTTC
V gene: TRBV6-5
J gene: TRBJ2-1
clone size: few
D gene: -

CDR3 protein: CASSPSTSRYNEQFF
CDR3 DNA: TGTGCCAGCAGCCCGTCGACTAGCCGATACAATGAGCAGTTCTTC
V gene: TRBV7-2
J gene: TRBJ2-1
clone size: -
D gene: TRBD2

CDR3 protein: CASSLVGEKLFF
CDR3 DNA: TGTGCCAGCAGCCTGGTTGGGGAAAAACTGTTTTTT
V gene: TRBV7-9
J gene: TRBJ1-4
clone size: few
D gene: -

CDR3 protein: CASSVRTPRLQPQHF
CDR3 DNA: TGTGCCAGCAGTGTTCGGACACCTCGGCTCCAGCCCCAGCATTTT
V gene: TRBV28
J gene: TRBJ1-5
clone size: few
D gene: -

CDR3 protein: CAISPRGPSINEQFF
CDR3 DNA: TGTGCCATCAGCCCCAGGGGGCCTTCCATCAATGAGCAGTTCTTC
V gene: TRBV10-3
J gene: TRBJ2-1
clone size: few
D gene: TRBD1

CDR3 protein: CASSSQVSTDTQYF
CDR3 DNA: TGTGCCAGCAGCTCACAAGTTTCCACAGATACGCAGTATTTT
V gene: TRBV7-2
J gene: TRBJ2-3
clone size: -
D gene: -